This TCR beta chain was captured by sequencing in a study of regulatory T cells in long-lasting Graves disease. Notes on the study in general: Results may be inaccurate due to the small sample size.

Library construction for TCR beta used iRepertoire HTBI primers and Arm-PCR of CDR3 regions. TCRdb re-analysed the multiplex PCR reads in MiXCR, keeping a single row per CDR3 protein. The repertoire holds about 500,000 distinct CDR3 sequences, with about 12% as singletons. Regarding this clonotype: Antigen: not known.

Described time point: newly diagnosed GD, antithyroid drugs for less than 3 months. Scientists built the TCR library using RNA that was extracted from PBMCs. These data were likewise used in another study, on T cells in Graves' hyperthyroidism and ophthalmopathy.

The specimen comprised peripheral blood mononuclear cells (PBMCs), sampled at new diagnosis, from a patient treated with antithyroid drugs. This sequence originates from a woman aged 25-40 years with Graves disease.

As DNA, the CDR3 is TGTGCCATCAGTCCAGCGGGAGGGTCCTACAATGAGCAGTTCTTC. Its protein is CAISPAGGSYNEQFF. This chain joins TRBV10-3 and TRBJ2-1; 10 nucleotides match TRBD2. CDR3 length: 15 residues. J gave up 1 base and V 5 bases, and 2 bases lay outside the gene matches. Germline CDR1 reads ENHRY; CDR2 reads SYGVKD.